The subject of this entry is one TCR beta chain. The data were obtained in a study of blood T cell repertoires in COVID-19. Study overall: Sample material is recorded as cDNA or gDNA derived from T cells, B-cell-depleted T cells, or PBMCs.

Original analysis: The authors estimated nucleated cell counts from reference gene primer amplification. The assay was immunoSEQ multiplex PCR, and TCRdb's table has in-frame clones only and misses some. That table supplies the V and J calls and clone size; D and trimming were determined from the DNA. Among about 440,000 clones listed, around 88% were seen once. J lost 0 bases, V lost 8 bases, and 5 bases had no gene match. The CDR3 is 14 residues long. Germline V gene sequence: CDR1 SGHAT, CDR2 FQNNGV. This clonotype was sampled from a woman aged 25-40 years with acute or convalescent COVID-19. Material for sequencing was peripheral blood. The rearrangement links TRBV11-2 to TRBJ2-5, with 8 positions matching TRBD2. The chain's CDR3 is CASLGRGDQETQYF. The DNA for the CDR3 is TGTGCCAGCTTGGGGCGGGGGGACCAAGAGACCCAGTACTTC.